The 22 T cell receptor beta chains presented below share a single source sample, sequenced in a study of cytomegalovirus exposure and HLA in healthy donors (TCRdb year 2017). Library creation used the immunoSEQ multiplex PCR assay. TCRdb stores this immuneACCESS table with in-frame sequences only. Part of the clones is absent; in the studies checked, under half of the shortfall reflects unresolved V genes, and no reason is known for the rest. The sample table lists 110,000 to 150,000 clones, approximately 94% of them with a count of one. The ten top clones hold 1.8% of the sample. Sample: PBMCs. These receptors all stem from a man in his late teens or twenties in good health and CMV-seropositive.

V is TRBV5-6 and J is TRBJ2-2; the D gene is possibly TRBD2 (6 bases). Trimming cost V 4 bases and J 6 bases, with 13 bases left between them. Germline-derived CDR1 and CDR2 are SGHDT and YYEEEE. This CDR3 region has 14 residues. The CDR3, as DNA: TGTGCCAGCAGCGGGGTTACTAGCTCCGGGGAGCTGTTTTTT. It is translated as CASSGVTSSGELFF. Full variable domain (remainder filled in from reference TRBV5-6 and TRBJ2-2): DAGVTQSPTHLIKTRGQQVTLRCSPKSGHDTVSWYQQALGQGPQFIFQYYEEEERQRGNFPDRFSGHQFPNYSSELNVNALLLGDSALYLCASSGVTSSGELFFGEGSRLTVL.

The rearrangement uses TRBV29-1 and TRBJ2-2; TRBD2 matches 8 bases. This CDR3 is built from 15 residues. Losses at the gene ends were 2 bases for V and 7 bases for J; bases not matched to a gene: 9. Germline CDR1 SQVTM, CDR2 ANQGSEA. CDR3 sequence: CSVESGGRTGGELFF. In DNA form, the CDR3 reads TGCAGCGTTGAATCGGGGGGGAGAACGGGCGGGGAGCTGTTTTTT.

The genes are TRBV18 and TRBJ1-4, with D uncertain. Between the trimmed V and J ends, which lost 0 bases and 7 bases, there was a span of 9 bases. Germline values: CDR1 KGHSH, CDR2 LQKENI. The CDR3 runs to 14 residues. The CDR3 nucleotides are TGTGCCAGCTCACCACCGTACGGGAGTGAAAAACTGTTTTTT. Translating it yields CASSPPYGSEKLFF.

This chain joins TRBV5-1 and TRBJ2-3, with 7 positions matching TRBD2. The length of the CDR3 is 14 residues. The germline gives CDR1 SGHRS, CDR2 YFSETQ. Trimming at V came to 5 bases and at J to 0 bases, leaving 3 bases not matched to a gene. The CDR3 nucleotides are TGCGCCAGCAGGGCTAGCGGTAGCACAGATACGCAGTATTTT. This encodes CASRASGSTDTQYF.

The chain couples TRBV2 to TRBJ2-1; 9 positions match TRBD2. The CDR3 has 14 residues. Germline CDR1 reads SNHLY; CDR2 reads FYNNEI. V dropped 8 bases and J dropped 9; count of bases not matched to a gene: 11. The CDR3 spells CASLGSSGTREQFF. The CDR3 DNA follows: TGTGCCAGCCTTGGGTCTAGCGGGACACGTGAGCAGTTCTTC.

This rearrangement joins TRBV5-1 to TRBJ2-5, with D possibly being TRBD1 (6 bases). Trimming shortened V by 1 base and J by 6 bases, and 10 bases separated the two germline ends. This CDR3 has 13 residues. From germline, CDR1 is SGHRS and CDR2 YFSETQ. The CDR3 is CASSLQDRQTQYF. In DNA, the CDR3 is TGCGCCAGCAGCTTGCAGGACAGACAGACCCAGTACTTC.

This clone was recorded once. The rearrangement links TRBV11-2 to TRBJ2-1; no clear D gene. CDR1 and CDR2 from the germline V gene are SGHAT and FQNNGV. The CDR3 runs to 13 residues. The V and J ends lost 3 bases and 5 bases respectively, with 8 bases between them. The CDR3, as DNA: TGTGCCAGCAGCTTCAGCGTTGACAATGAGCAGTTCTTC. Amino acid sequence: CASSFSVDNEQFF. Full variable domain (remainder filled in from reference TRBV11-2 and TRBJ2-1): EAGVAQSPRYKIIEKRQSVAFWCNPISGHATLYWYQQILGQGPKLLIQFQNNGVVDDSQLPKDRFSAERLKGVDSTLKIQPAKLEDSAVYLCASSFSVDNEQFFGPGTRLTVL.

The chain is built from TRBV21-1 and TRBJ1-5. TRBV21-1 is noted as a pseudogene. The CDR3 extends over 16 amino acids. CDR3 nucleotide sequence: TGTGCCAGCAGCCCCCTAGGTCGCCCTACCAATCAGCCCCAGCATTTT. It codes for CASSPLGRPTNQPQHF.

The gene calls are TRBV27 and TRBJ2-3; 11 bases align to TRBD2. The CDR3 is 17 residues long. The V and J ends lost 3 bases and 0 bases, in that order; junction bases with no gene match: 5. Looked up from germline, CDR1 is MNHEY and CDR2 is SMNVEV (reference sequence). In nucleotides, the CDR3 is TGTGCCAGCAGTTTTAGCGGGAGGGTAACTAGCACAGATACGCAGTATTTT. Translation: CASSFSGRVTSTDTQYF.

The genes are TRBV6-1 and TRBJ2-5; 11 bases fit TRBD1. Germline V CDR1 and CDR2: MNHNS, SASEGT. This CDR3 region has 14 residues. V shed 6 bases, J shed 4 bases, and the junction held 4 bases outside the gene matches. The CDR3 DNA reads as TGTGCCAGCAGGACCGGGACAGGGGGAGAGACCCAGTACTTC. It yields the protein CASRTGTGGETQYF.

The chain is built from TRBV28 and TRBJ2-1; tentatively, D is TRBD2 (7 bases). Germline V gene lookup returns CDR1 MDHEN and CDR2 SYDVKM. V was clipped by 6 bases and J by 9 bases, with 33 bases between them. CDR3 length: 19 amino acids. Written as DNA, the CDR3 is TGTGCCAGCAGCCCCAGAGGACAGCTAGCGGACCTCAATTCGGTTGAGCAGTTCTTC. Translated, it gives CASSPRGQLADLNSVEQFF.

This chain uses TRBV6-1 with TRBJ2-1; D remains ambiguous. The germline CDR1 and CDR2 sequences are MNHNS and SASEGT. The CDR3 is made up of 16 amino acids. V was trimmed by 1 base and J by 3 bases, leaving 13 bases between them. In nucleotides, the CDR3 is TGTGCCAGCAGTGAAGATGGAGACGCTCTCTACAATGAGCAGTTCTTC. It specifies CASSEDGDALYNEQFF.

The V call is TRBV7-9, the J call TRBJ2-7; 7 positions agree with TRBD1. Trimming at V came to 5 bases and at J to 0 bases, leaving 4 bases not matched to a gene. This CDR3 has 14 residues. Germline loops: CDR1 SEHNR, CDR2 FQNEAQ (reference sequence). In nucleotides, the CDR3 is TGTGCCAGCAGCGTGTGGGACAGCTCCTACGAGCAGTACTTC. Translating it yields CASSVWDSSYEQYF.

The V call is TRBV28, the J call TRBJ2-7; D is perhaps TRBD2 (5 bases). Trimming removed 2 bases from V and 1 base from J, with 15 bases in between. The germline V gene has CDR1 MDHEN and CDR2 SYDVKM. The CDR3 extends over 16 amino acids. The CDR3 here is CASSLRKWESSYEQYF. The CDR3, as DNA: TGTGCCAGCAGTTTAAGGAAGTGGGAGTCTTCCTACGAGCAGTACTTC.

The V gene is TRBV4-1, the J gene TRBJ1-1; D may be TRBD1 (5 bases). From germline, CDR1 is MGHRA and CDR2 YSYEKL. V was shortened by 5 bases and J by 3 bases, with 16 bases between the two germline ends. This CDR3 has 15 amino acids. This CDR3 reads CASSAPSGGDTEAFF. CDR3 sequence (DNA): TGCGCCAGCAGCGCACCCTCCGGGGGGGACACTGAAGCTTTCTTT.

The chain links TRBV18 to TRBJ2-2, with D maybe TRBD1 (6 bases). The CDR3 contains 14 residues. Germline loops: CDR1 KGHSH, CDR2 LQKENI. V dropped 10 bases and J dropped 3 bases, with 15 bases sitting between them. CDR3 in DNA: TGTGCCACGAGGGGGAGTTACGACACCGGGGAGCTGTTTTTT. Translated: CATRGSYDTGELFF. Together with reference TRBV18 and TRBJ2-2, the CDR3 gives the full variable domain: NAGVMQNPRHLVRRRGQEARLRCSPMKGHSHVYWYRQLPEEGLKFMVYLQKENIIDESGMPKERFSAEFPKEGPSILRIQQVVRGDSAAYFCATRGSYDTGELFFGEGSRLTVL.

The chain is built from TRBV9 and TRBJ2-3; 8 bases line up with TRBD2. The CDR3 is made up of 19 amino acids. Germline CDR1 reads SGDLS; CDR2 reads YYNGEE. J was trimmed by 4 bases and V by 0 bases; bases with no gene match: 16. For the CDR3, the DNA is TGTGCCAGCAGCGTAGGGGCGGGAGGAACCCCGCCTTGGCCAGATACGCAGTATTTT. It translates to CASSVGAGGTPPWPDTQYF.

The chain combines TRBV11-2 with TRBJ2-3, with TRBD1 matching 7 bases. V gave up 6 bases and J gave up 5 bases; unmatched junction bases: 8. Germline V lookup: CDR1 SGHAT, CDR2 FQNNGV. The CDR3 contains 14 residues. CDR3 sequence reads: CASRSGTAQDTQYF. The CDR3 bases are TGTGCCAGCAGGTCCGGGACAGCACAAGATACGCAGTATTTT.

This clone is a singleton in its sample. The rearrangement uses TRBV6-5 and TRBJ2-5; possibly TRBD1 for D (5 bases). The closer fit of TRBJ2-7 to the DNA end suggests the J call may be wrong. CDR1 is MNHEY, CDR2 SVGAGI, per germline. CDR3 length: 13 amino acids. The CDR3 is CASSYSPGNEQYF. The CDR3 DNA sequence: TGTGCCAGCAGTTACTCGCCAGGGAACGAGCAGTACTTC.

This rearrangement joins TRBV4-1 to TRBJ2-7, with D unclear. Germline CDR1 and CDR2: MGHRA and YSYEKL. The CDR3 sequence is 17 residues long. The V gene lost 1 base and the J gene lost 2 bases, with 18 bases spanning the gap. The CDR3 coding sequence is TGCGCCAGCAGCCAAGTATCTGAGGCGATTCCCCCCTACGAGCAGTACTTC. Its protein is CASSQVSEAIPPYEQYF.

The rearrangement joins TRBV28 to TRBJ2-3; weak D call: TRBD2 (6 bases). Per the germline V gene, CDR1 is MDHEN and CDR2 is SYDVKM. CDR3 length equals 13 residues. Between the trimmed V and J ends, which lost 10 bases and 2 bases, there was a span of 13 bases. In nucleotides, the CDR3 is TGTGCCACCATCAGGGAGGACACAGATACGCAGTATTTT. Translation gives CATIREDTDTQYF.

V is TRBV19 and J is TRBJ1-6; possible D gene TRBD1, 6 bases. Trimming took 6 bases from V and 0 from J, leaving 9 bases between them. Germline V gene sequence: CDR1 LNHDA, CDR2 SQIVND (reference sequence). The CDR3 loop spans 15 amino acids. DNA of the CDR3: TGTGCCAGTAGACAGGGAAGCTCCTATAATTCACCCCTCCACTTT. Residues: CASRQGSSYNSPLHF.